This TCR beta chain was sequenced for a study of OX40 agonist ivuxolimab in advanced cancers. Findings and limits, study-wide: Clones of CD4+ and CD8+ blood T cells grew by week 6 at doses of 0.1 to 3.0 mg/kg. Among expanded peripheral T cells, antigen specificity went undetermined.

Only one count was recorded for this clone. Its matching antigen is unknown. TCRdb's copy holds only in-frame clones and misses some; the assay was immunoSEQ multiplex PCR. The repertoire holds some 70,000 clones, with around 93% as singletons. CDR3 length equals 15 residues. Germline values: CDR1 SGHVS, CDR2 FQNEAQ. Unmatched junction bases numbered 3, after V lost 1 base and J lost 3 bases. This clonotype was obtained from an adult with an advanced solid tumor such as melanoma, head and neck, liver or kidney cancer. This chain connects TRBV7-8 to TRBJ1-5; 7 bases are shared with TRBD1. The sequenced sample was CD4+ or CD8+ T cells sorted from blood, obtained in a trial of the OX40 agonist ivuxolimab. DNA of the CDR3: TGTGCCAGCAGCTTAGGGGGACAGCTCAATCAGCCCCAGCATTTT. This encodes CASSLGGQLNQPQHF.